These T cell receptor beta chains were read from a single sample in a study of T cells after yellow fever vaccination. TCRdb reprocessed the 5' RACE reads via MiXCR and lists one record per CDR3 protein. The sample holds fewer than 400,000 distinct CDR3 sequences, more than 5.5% seen once. The sample was PBMCs, taken 5 days after the yellow fever booster vaccination. The receptors stem from a young man who received the YFV17D yellow fever vaccine. CDR3s include the opening cysteine and the closing phenylalanine or tryptophan. A D gene is named only where the DNA matches it firmly. A row's size may be missing; if present it is once, few, many or a size class.

V gene,J gene,clone size,D gene,CDR3 DNA,CDR3 protein
TRBV28,TRBJ2-1,many,-,TGTGCCAGCAGTTTAGCTCGGGACTCCTACAATGAGCAGTTCTTC,CASSLARDSYNEQFF
TRBV6-4,TRBJ2-3,few,TRBD2,TGTGCCAGCAGTGAAACTAGCGGCACAGATACGCAGTATTTT,CASSETSGTDTQYF
TRBV20-1,TRBJ2-4,-,-,TGCAGTGCTATGTCCGGGAGCGGTCGGAGCATTCAGTACTTC,CSAMSGSGRSIQYF
TRBV20-1,TRBJ1-1,-,-,TGCAGTGCCCTGACAGTGAACACTGAAGCTTTCTTT,CSALTVNTEAFF
TRBV5-1,TRBJ2-1,many,TRBD1,TGCGCCAGCAGCTTGGGGGGACAGGTTGGCAATGAGCAGTTCTTC,CASSLGGQVGNEQFF
TRBV7-3,TRBJ2-5,-,-,TGTGCCAGCAGCAGAGAGGCGTCTGAGACCCAGTACTTC,CASSREASETQYF
TRBV7-2,TRBJ2-1,few,-,TGTGCCAGCAGACCCGGGGGTGGCCCCTACAATGAGCAGTTCTTC,CASRPGGGPYNEQFF
TRBV11-2,TRBJ1-1,-,-,TGTGCCAGCAGCTTAGGTGGGGTCGGGATTAACACTGAAGCTTTCTTT,CASSLGGVGINTEAFF
TRBV5-1,TRBJ2-3,many,-,TGCGCCAGCAGCTTGACGGGGGATACGCAGTATTTT,CASSLTGDTQYF
TRBV24-1,TRBJ2-2,many,TRBD2,TGTGCCACCAGTGACCCAGCGGGGGAAGGGGCCACCGGGGAGCTGTTTTTT,CATSDPAGEGATGELFF
TRBV30,TRBJ1-1,many,-,TGTGCCTGGAACCGCGCGGGGAACACTGAAGCTTTCTTT,CAWNRAGNTEAFF
TRBV4-2,TRBJ2-1,-,TRBD1,TGTGCCAGCAGCCAGGCCCGGGACAGGGGAGGCAATGAGCAGTTCTTC,CASSQARDRGGNEQFF
TRBV9,TRBJ2-7,many,TRBD2,TGTGCCAGCAGCGTAGGGACTAGCGGGGCCTACGAGCAGTACTTC,CASSVGTSGAYEQYF
TRBV5-1,TRBJ2-1,-,-,TGCGCCAGCAGCTTGGTGCCTGCGTTGGTTGCCAATGATGAGCAGTTCTTC,CASSLVPALVANDEQFF
TRBV29-1,TRBJ2-5,few,-,TGCAGCGTTGTATGGCCCGTGCTCGAGACCCAGTACTTC,CSVVWPVLETQYF
TRBV28,TRBJ2-7,few,-,TGTGCCAGCAGTACGGGGGGCGGGAGAGGGTACGAGCAGTACTTC,CASSTGGGRGYEQYF
TRBV18,TRBJ2-7,few,-,TGTGCCAGCTCACCACCAAGAGGGGCGGACGTGTGGGAGCAGTACTTC,CASSPPRGADVWEQYF
TRBV20-1,TRBJ2-7,few,-,TGCAGTGCTGGAGGAGCAGGGCGAATCTCCTACGAGCAGTACTTC,CSAGGAGRISYEQYF
TRBV7-9,TRBJ2-7,-,-,TGTGCCAGCAGCTTCAGGGCCTCCAGCTACAAGCAGTACTTC,CASSFRASSYKQYF
TRBV18,TRBJ2-1,few,TRBD1,TGTGCCAGCTCCCCTAAGAGGGGACAGGGTGTCAGGGCCTACAATGAGCAGTTCTTC,CASSPKRGQGVRAYNEQFF
TRBV7-2,TRBJ2-2,many,-,TGTGCCAGCAGCTTCATACAGGTTGTTGCCGGGGAGCTGTTTTTT,CASSFIQVVAGELFF
TRBV20-1,TRBJ1-4,many,-,TGCAGTGCAAGAGGGTTACAGGGTGTAACTAATGAAAAACTGTTTTTT,CSARGLQGVTNEKLFF
TRBV7-9,TRBJ2-6,few,-,TGTGCCAGCAGGGACAACTCTGGGGCCAACGTCCTGACTTTC,CASRDNSGANVLTF
TRBV5-1,TRBJ2-1,-,-,TGCGCCAGCAGCCACCGGCCGCCCGACCCCTACAATGAGCAGTTCTTC,CASSHRPPDPYNEQFF
TRBV6-1,TRBJ2-2,few,-,TGTGCCGGGCAGAAGAGCGGAACCAGGAACACCGGGGAGCTGTTTTTT,CAGQKSGTRNTGELFF
TRBV7-2,TRBJ2-1,-,TRBD2,TGTGCCAGCAGCTTAGCGCCAGGGCTAGCGGGAGACGGAAACCAGTTCTTC,CASSLAPGLAGDGNQFF
TRBV28,TRBJ2-7,many,-,TGTGCCAGTACTACGAGTGGCTACGAGCAGTACTTC,CASTTSGYEQYF
TRBV12-3/TRBV12-4,TRBJ2-7,many,-,TGTGCCAGCAGTACTCTGGGCACCTCCTACGAGCAGTACTTC,CASSTLGTSYEQYF
TRBV12-3/TRBV12-4,TRBJ2-6,many,-,TGTGCCAGCAGTTTAGCGGGTGGTGGGGCCAACGTCCTGACTTTC,CASSLAGGGANVLTF
TRBV10-1,TRBJ2-1,once,TRBD2,TGCGCCAGCAGTGAGGAGGGACTAGCGGCCGCCTACAATGAGCAGTTCTTC,CASSEEGLAAAYNEQFF
TRBV12-3/TRBV12-4,TRBJ2-1,many,-,TGTGCCAGCAGTTTTCGAAGTAGGGTCAATGAGCAGTTCTTC,CASSFRSRVNEQFF
TRBV28,TRBJ2-5,many,-,TGTGCCAGCAGTGGATCCTTAAGTCTAGAAGCCCAGTACTTC,CASSGSLSLEAQYF
TRBV3-1,TRBJ2-2,few,TRBD2,TGTGCCAGCAGCCAAGGGACTAGGTTAACCGGGGAGCTGTTTTTT,CASSQGTRLTGELFF
TRBV20-1,TRBJ1-1,-,-,TGCAGTGCTACCCTGGTCCGGGGCACTGAAGCTTTCTTT,CSATLVRGTEAFF
TRBV28,TRBJ2-7,many,TRBD1,TGTGCCAGCAGTCCCACCCTCGGGACAGGCTCCTACGAGCAGTACTTC,CASSPTLGTGSYEQYF
TRBV12-3/TRBV12-4,TRBJ2-7,-,-,TGTGCCAGCAGTTTTTCGGGACTCGGCGAGCAGTACTTC,CASSFSGLGEQYF
TRBV7-2,TRBJ2-7,few,TRBD2,TGTGCCAGCAGCTTAACACTAGCGGGAGTGGGTGAGCAGTACTTC,CASSLTLAGVGEQYF
TRBV5-1,TRBJ1-4,many,-,TGCGCCAGAGGGGCGACGGACAGAGGCGAAAAACTGTTTTTT,CARGATDRGEKLFF
TRBV14,TRBJ2-5,many,-,TGTGCCAGCAGCCAAACATACCAAGAGACCCAGTACTTC,CASSQTYQETQYF
TRBV28,TRBJ2-2,few,TRBD2,TGTGCCAGCAGTTTAGGAGCGGGACCCGGGGAGCTGTTTTTT,CASSLGAGPGELFF